This T cell receptor (beta chain) was found in a study of HIV-infected children after antiretroviral therapy interruption. Overall study results and limits: Naive CD4+ CDR3 sharing between time points fell after interruption began.

Described treatment: PENTA 11 planned treatment interruption arm or continuous ART arm. A 3' RACE protocol on RNA, with unique molecular identifiers, produced the TCR library. TCRdb recomputed calls from the 3' RACE reads with MiXCR, one row per CDR3 protein. The sample contains fewer than 100,000 distinct CDR3 sequences, about 7.2% of which appear only once. This clonotype was observed a handful of times. Its antigen is still unknown. The CDR3 loop spans 15 amino acids. Trimming cost V 5 bases and J 7 bases, with 20 bases left between them. Per the germline V gene, CDR1 is SGHTA and CDR2 is FQGTGA. The receptor was isolated from a pool of human donors with HIV. The chain has TRBV7-3 and TRBJ1-2; the D gene is possibly TRBD1 (6 bases). The material sequenced was CD45RA+ CD4+ T cells from PBMCs, pooled from several time points, taken from a donor given antiretroviral therapy, either interrupted or continuous. Stated subset: naive CD4+ CD45RA+ CD45RO- T cells. The CDR3 DNA follows: TGTGCCAGCAGCCCTCCAGGGGACCTCTTCTCTGGCTACACCTTC. Amino acid sequence: CASSPPGDLFSGYTF.